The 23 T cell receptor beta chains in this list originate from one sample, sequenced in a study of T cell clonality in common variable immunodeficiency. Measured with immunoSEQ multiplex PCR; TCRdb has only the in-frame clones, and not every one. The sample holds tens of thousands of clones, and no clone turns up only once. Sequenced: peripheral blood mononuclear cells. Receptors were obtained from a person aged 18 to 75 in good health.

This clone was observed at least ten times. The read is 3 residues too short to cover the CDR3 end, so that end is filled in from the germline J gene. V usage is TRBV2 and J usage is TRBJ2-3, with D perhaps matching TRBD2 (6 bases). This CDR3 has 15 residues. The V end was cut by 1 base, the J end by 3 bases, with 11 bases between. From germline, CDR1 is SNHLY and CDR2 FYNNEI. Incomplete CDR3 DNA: TGTGCCAGCAGTGAAGATCCGGGGGTGACAGATACG. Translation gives CASSEDPGVTDT. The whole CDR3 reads CASSEDPGVTDTQYF.

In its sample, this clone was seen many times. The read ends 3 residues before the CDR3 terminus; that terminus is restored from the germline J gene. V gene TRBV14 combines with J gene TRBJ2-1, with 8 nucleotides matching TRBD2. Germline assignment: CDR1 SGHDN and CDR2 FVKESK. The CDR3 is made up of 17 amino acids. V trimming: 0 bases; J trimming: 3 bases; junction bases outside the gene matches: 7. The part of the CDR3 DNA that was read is TGTGCCAGCAGCCAAGAAAGGGTAGCGGGGTACTACAATGAG. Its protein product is CASSQERVAGYYNE. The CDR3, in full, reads CASSQERVAGYYNEQFF. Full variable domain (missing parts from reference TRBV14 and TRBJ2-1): EAGVTQFPSHSVIEKGQTVTLRCDPISGHDNLYWYRRVMGKEIKFLLHFVKESKQDESGMPNNRFLAERTGGTYSTLKVQPAELEDSGVYFCASSQERVAGYYNEQFFGPGTRLTVL.

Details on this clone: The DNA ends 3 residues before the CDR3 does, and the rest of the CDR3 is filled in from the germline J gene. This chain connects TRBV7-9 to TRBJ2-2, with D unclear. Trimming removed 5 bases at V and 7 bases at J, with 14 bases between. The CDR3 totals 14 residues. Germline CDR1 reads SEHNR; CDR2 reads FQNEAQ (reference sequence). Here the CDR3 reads CASSVYLEDGELFF. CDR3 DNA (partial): TGTGCCAGCAGCGTTTACTTAGAAGACGGGGAG.

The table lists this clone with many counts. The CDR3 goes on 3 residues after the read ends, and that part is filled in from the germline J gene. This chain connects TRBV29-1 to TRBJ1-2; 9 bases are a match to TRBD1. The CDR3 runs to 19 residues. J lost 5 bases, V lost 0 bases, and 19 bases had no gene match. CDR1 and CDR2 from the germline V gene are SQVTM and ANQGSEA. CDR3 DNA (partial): TGCAGCGTTGAAGAGGGAACCTCAGGTGGGACAGGGTTCGGGTATGGC. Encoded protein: CSVEEGTSGGTGFGYG. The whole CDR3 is CSVEEGTSGGTGFGYGYTF. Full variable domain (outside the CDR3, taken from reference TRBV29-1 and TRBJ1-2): SAVISQKPSRDICQRGTSLTIQCQVDSQVTMMFWYRQQPGQSLTLIATANQGSEATYESGFVIDKFPISRPNLTFSTLTVSNMSPEDSSIYLCSVEEGTSGGTGFGYGYTFGSGTRLTVV.

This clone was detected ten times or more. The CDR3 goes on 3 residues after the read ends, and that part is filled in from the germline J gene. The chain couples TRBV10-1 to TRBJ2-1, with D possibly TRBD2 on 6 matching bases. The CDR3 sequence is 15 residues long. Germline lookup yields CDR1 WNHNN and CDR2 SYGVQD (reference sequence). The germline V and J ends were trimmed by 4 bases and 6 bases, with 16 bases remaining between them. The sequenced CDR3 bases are TGCGCCAGCAGTGCCGGGACTTGGGTAATCAATGAG. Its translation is CASSAGTWVINE. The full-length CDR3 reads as CASSAGTWVINEQFF.

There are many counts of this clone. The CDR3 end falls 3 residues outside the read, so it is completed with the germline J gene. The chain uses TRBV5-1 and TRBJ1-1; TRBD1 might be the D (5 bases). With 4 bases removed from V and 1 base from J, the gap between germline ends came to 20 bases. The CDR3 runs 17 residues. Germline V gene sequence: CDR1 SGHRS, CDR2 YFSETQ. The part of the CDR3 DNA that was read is TGCGCCAGCAGCCGGGGGTCTTCTATTCGCTCGAACACTGAA. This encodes CASSRGSSIRSNTE. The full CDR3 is CASSRGSSIRSNTEAFF.

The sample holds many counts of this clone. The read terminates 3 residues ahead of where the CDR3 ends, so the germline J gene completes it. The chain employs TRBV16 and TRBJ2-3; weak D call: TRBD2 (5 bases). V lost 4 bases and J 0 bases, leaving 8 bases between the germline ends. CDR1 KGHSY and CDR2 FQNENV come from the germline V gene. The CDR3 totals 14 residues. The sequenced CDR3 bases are TGTGCCAGCAGCCTCGGGGTTAGCACAGATACG. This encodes CASSLGVSTDT. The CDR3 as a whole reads CASSLGVSTDTQYF.

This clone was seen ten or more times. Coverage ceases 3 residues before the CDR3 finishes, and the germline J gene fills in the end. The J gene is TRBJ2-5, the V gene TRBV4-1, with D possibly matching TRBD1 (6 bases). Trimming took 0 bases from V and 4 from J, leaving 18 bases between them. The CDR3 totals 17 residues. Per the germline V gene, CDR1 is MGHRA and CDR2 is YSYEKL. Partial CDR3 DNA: TGCGCCAGCAGCCAAGAAACCGGGACACCCAGGGGAGAGACC. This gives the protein CASSQETGTPRGET. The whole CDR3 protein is CASSQETGTPRGETQYF.

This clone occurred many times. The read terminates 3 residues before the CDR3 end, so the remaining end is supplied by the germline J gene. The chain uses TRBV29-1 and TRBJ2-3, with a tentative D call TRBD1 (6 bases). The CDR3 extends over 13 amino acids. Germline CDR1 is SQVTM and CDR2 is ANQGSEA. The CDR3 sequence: CSVGGDTQETQYF. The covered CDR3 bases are TGCAGCGTTGGAGGGGACACCCAAGAGACG.

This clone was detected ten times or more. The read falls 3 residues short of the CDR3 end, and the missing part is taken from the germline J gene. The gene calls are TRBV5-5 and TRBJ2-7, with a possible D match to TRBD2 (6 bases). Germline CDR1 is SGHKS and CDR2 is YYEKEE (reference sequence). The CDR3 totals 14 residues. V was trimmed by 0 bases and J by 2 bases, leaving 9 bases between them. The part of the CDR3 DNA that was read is TGTGCCAGCAGCTTGGTGGGGGGACCCTACGAG. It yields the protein CASSLVGGPYE. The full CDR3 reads CASSLVGGPYEQYF. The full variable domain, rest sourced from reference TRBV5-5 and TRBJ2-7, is DAGVTQSPTHLIKTRGQQVTLRCSPISGHKSVSWYQQVLGQGPQFIFQYYEKEERGRGNFPDRFSARQFPNYSSELNVNALLLGDSALYLCASSLVGGPYEQYFGPGTRLTVT.

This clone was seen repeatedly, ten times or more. CDR3 bases read: TGTGCCAGCAGCCCGACTAGCGGTAATTTCGATGAG. Amino acid sequence: CASSPTSGNFDE. The whole CDR3 protein reads CASSPTSGNFDEQFF. The chain combines TRBV7-7 with TRBJ2-1; 9 bases agree with TRBD2. The read stops 3 residues short of the end of the CDR3; the missing end is completed from the germline J gene. The CDR3 spans 15 residues. Unmatched junction bases numbered 10, after V lost 5 bases and J lost 8 bases. Germline CDR1 and CDR2: SSHAT and FNYEAQ (reference sequence).

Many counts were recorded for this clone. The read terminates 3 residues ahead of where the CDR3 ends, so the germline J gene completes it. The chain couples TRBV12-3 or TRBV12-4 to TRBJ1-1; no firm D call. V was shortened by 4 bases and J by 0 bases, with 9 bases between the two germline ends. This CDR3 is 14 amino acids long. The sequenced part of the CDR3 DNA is TGTGCCAGCAGTTATGGAGGGTTGAACACTGAA. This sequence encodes CASSYGGLNTE. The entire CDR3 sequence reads CASSYGGLNTEAFF.

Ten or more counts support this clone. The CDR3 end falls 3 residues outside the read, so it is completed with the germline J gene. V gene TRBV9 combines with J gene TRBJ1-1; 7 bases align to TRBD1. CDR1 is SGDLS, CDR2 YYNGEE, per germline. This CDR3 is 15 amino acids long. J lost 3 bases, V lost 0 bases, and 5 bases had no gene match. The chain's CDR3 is CASSVVGQGDTEAFF. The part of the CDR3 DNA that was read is TGTGCCAGCAGCGTAGTCGGGCAGGGGGACACTGAA.

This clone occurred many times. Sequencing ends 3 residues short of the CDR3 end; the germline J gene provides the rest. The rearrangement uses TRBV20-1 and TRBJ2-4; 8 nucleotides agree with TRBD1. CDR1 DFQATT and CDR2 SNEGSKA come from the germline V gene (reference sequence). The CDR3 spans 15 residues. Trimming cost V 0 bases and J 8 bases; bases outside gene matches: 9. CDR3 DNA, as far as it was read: TGCAGTGCTAGAGATTCCAGACAGGGGTTTTACATT. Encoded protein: CSARDSRQGFYI. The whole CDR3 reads CSARDSRQGFYIQYF.

The part of the CDR3 DNA that was read is TGTGCCAGCAGTGGGACTAGCGGGAGGTATGATGAC. Translating it yields CASSGTSGRYDD. The entire CDR3 protein is CASSGTSGRYDDYTF. The J gene is TRBJ1-2, the V gene TRBV2; D gene unclear. The CDR3 goes on 3 residues after the read ends, and that part is filled in from the germline J gene. The germline CDR1 and CDR2 sequences are SNHLY and FYNNEI. This CDR3 comprises 15 residues.

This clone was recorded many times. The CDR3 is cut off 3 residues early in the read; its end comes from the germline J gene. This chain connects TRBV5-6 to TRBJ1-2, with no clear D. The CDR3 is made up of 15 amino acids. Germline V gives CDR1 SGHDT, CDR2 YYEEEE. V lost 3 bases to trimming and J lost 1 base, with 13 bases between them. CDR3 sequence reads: CASSSAATLNYGYTF. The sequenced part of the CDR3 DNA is TGTGCCAGCAGCTCTGCGGCCACACTTAACTATGGC.

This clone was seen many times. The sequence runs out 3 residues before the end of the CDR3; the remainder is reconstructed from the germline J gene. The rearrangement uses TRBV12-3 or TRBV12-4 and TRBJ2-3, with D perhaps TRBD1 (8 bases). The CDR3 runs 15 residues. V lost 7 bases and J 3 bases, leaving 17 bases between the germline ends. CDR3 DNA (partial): TGTGCCAGCAACCTACAGGGGGGGTGGACAGATACG. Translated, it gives CASNLQGGWTDT. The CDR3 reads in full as CASNLQGGWTDTQYF.

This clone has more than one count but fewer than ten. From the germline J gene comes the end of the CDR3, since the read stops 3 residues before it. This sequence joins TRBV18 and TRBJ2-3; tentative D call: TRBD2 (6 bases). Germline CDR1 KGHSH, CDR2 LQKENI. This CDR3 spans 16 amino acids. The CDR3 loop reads CASSPWRDSTVETQYF. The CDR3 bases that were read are TGTGCCAGCTCACCATGGCGGGATTCGACGGTAGAGACG.

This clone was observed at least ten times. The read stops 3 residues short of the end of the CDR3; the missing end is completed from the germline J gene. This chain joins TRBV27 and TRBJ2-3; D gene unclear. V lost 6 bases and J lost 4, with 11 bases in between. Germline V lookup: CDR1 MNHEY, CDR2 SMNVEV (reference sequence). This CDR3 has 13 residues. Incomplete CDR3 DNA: TGTGCCAGCAGCCCGAAGGGCCCAGATACG. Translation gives CASSPKGPDT. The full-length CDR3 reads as CASSPKGPDTQYF.

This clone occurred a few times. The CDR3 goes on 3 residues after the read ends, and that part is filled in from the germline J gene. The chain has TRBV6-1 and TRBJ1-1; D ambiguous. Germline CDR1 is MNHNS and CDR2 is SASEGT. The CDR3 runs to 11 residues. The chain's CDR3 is CASSEVAKAFF. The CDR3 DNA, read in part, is TGTGCCAGCAGTGAGGTAGCTAAA.

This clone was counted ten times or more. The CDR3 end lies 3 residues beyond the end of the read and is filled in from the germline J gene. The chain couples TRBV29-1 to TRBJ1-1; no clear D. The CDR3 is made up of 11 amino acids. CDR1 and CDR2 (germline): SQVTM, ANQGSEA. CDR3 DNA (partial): TGCAGCGTTCCAGATCCCAAAGGG. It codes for CSVPDPKG. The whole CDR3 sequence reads CSVPDPKGAFF. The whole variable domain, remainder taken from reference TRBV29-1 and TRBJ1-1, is SAVISQKPSRDICQRGTSLTIQCQVDSQVTMMFWYRQQPGQSLTLIATANQGSEATYESGFVIDKFPISRPNLTFSTLTVSNMSPEDSSIYLCSVPDPKGAFFGQGTRLTVV.

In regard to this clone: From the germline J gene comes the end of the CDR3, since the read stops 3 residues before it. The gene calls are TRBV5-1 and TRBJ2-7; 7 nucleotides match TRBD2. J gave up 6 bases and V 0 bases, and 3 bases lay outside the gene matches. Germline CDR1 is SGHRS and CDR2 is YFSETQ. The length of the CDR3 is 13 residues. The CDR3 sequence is CASSLEASGEQYF. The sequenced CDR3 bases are TGCGCCAGCAGCTTGGAAGCTAGCGGCGAG.

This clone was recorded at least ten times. The CDR3 loop reads CASSLGLSEKLFF. The covered CDR3 bases are TGCGCCAGCAGCTTGGGGCTCTCTGAAAAA. The chain recombines TRBV5-1 with TRBJ1-4; the D is unclear. The read falls 3 residues short of the CDR3 end, and the missing part is taken from the germline J gene. Germline-derived CDR1 and CDR2 are SGHRS and YFSETQ. CDR3 size: 13 residues. Trimming shortened V by 0 bases and J by 7 bases, and 7 bases separated the two germline ends.